Below are 14 T cell receptor beta chains sequenced from a single sample in a study of control samples from healthy donors and cancer patients. Assay used: immunoSEQ multiplex PCR; TCRdb lists only in-frame clones, some missing. This sample has 60,000 to 95,000 clones, with roughly 82% found just once. Sequenced input: blood. Every receptor here comes from a man aged 45-65 years in good health.

The chain employs TRBV5-4 and TRBJ2-3; D is perhaps TRBD1 (6 bases). V was cut by 5 bases and J by 6 bases, with 13 bases left in between. The CDR3 is 13 amino acids. CDR1 and CDR2 from the germline V gene are SGHNT and YYREEE (reference sequence). CDR3 DNA sequence: TGTGCCAGCAGAGAACAGGGTCGCGATACGCAGTATTTT. Encoded protein: CASREQGRDTQYF.

The rearrangement uses TRBV14 and TRBJ2-1; the match to TRBD2 covers 7 bases. This CDR3 is 16 amino acids long. Germline trimming cut 5 bases from V and 4 bases from J; bases unmatched to any gene: 11. From germline, CDR1 is SGHDN and CDR2 FVKESK. For the CDR3, the DNA is TGTGCCAGCAGCTCTGGGGTACTAGCGTATTACAATGAGCAGTTCTTC. Translated: CASSSGVLAYYNEQFF.

This chain joins TRBV11-3 and TRBJ2-1; D may be TRBD2 (5 bases). CDR3 length equals 14 residues. Trimming cost V 3 bases and J 2 bases, with 8 bases left between them. Germline-derived CDR1 and CDR2 are SGHNT and YENEEA. CDR3 nucleotides: TGTGCCAGCAGCTTGCGGGTAACCTACAATGAGCAGTTCTTC. This encodes CASSLRVTYNEQFF.

The chain employs TRBV21-1 and TRBJ1-4. TRBV21-1 is assigned pseudogene status. There are 12 residues in the CDR3. The CDR3 sequence: CASSKGREKLFF. The CDR3, as DNA: TGTGCCAGCAGCAAAGGGCGGGAGAAACTGTTTTTT.

The gene calls are TRBV28 and TRBJ1-4; D unresolved. The V gene's germline CDR1 is MDHEN and CDR2 SYDVKM. V gave up 7 bases and J gave up 15 bases, with 12 bases separating them. The CDR3 spans 10 residues. CDR3 in DNA: TGTGCCAGCAAGGGCCCGCAATTGTTTTTT. Its protein product is CASKGPQLFF.

The J gene is TRBJ1-1, the V gene TRBV19; D gene unclear. This CDR3 is 13 amino acids long. With 5 bases removed from V and 5 bases from J, the gap between germline ends came to 12 bases. Germline CDR1 is LNHDA and CDR2 is SQIVND (reference sequence). CDR3 region: CASSVGTGTEAFF. As DNA, the CDR3 is TGTGCCAGTAGTGTCGGTACGGGGACTGAAGCTTTCTTT.

The V and J genes are TRBV6-4 and TRBJ2-1; 11 nucleotides align to TRBD2. The germline V gene has CDR1 MRHNA and CDR2 SNTAGT. CDR3 length: 15 residues. V was clipped by 6 bases and J by 5 bases; unmatched bases: 6. The CDR3: CASRVLAGVDNEQFF. For the CDR3, the DNA is TGTGCCAGCAGGGTACTAGCGGGAGTTGACAATGAGCAGTTCTTC.

CDR3 region: CASSRLTSGFRQETQYF. In nucleotides, the CDR3 is TGTGCCAGCAGCCGACTGACTAGCGGGTTCCGCCAAGAGACCCAGTACTTC. The chain employs TRBV7-9 and TRBJ2-5, with 10 bases fitting TRBD2. Germline V gene lookup returns CDR1 SEHNR and CDR2 FQNEAQ (reference sequence). Germline trimming cut 5 bases from V and 1 base from J; bases unmatched to any gene: 10. The CDR3 totals 17 residues.

The chain joins TRBV30 to TRBJ1-4, with TRBD1 matching 8 bases. In germline, CDR1 is GTSNPN, CDR2 SVGIG (reference sequence). This CDR3 is 13 amino acids long. V gave up 7 bases and J gave up 6 bases; unmatched junction bases: 7. The CDR3 loop is CAYLRTGHEKLFF. As DNA, the CDR3 is TGTGCCTATTTGAGGACAGGGCATGAAAAACTGTTTTTT.

The J gene is TRBJ1-5, the V gene TRBV28; D unclear. V was pared by 1 base and J by 2 bases, with 6 bases between. Germline lookup yields CDR1 MDHEN and CDR2 SYDVKM. This CDR3 contains 14 residues. CDR3: CASSLFQGNQPQHF. CDR3 bases: TGTGCCAGCAGTTTATTCCAGGGCAATCAGCCCCAGCATTTT.

A word on this clone: The junction departs from the called germline gene at one end, perhaps through a read error. This sample includes further DNA sequences coding for the same CDR3. The chain is built from TRBV12-5 and TRBJ2-5; 14 nucleotides match TRBD2. The CDR3 is made up of 15 amino acids. CDR1 LGHNT and CDR2 FRNRAP come from the germline V gene. The DNA for the CDR3 is TGTGCTAGCGGTTTGGGACTAGCGGGAGAGGAGACCCAGTACTTC. This sequence encodes CASGLGLAGEETQYF.

V is TRBV30 and J is TRBJ2-5, with 8 positions matching TRBD1. V shed 5 bases and J 5 bases; nucleotides not matched to a gene: 7. The CDR3 has 13 amino acids. Germline V gene lookup returns CDR1 GTSNPN and CDR2 SVGIG (reference sequence). CDR3 protein: CAWGQGWAETQYF. CDR3 DNA sequence: TGTGCCTGGGGACAGGGTTGGGCGGAGACCCAGTACTTC.

The V gene is TRBV6-1, the J gene TRBJ2-2; D not certain. Germline-derived CDR1 and CDR2 are MNHNS and SASEGT. Deletions cut 3 bases from V and 1 base from J, with 6 bases between. The CDR3 has 14 amino acids. The CDR3 loop reads CASSDALNTGELFF. DNA for the CDR3: TGTGCCAGCAGTGACGCACTGAACACCGGGGAGCTGTTTTTT.

This chain connects TRBV10-3 to TRBJ2-1; 15 bases are a match to TRBD2. The ends lost 5 bases at V and 7 bases at J; junction bases unmatched: 6. The germline V gene has CDR1 ENHRY and CDR2 SYGVKD. This CDR3 is 16 amino acids long. CDR3 residues: CAISNSGTSGGNEQFF. The CDR3 DNA follows: TGTGCCATCAGTAACTCCGGGACTAGCGGGGGGAATGAGCAGTTCTTC.